These 23 T cell receptor beta chains share one sample of origin, sequenced in a study of cytomegalovirus exposure and HLA in healthy donors. Researchers ran the PCR with 60 Vbeta and 13 Jbeta primers. Generated by immunoSEQ multiplex PCR, the TCRdb table keeps only in-frame clones and is missing some. The table shows about 140,000 clones, with roughly four fifths occurring only once. Source material: PBMCs. These receptors were collected from a man younger than 35 in good health and CMV-seropositive.

V and J are TRBV19 and TRBJ2-2; 7 bases line up with TRBD2. This CDR3 spans 16 amino acids. V dropped 10 bases and J dropped 4; count of bases not matched to a gene: 15. Germline CDR1 and CDR2: LNHDA and SQIVND (reference sequence). CDR3 bases: TGTGCCACCCAAAGGGCGGGAGCCCGGGGCACCGGGGAGCTGTTTTTT. Protein: CATQRAGARGTGELFF.

V and J are TRBV19 and TRBJ1-5, with D maybe TRBD1 (6 bases). Germline CDR1 reads LNHDA; CDR2 reads SQIVND (reference sequence). This CDR3 is built from 14 residues. Trimming stripped 7 bases from V and 2 bases from J, with 12 bases between. CDR3: CASTTGWGNQPQHF. The CDR3 DNA follows: TGTGCCAGTACCACAGGGTGGGGCAATCAGCCCCAGCATTTT.

V is TRBV5-1 and J is TRBJ1-5; a possible D gene is TRBD1 (5 bases). CDR3 length equals 14 residues. Germline V lookup: CDR1 SGHRS, CDR2 YFSETQ. Trimming shortened V by 6 bases and J by 7 bases, and 17 bases separated the two germline ends. The CDR3 nucleotides are TGCGCCAGCAAGCCCGGGGGTTCAGGACAGCCCCAGCATTTT. Its translation is CASKPGGSGQPQHF.

The chain links TRBV5-1 to TRBJ2-1; TRBD1 agrees at 8 bases. After removal of 4 bases from V and 2 bases from J, the junction contained 5 bases not matched to a gene. CDR3 length: 15 residues. Germline values: CDR1 SGHRS, CDR2 YFSETQ. The CDR3 region has the DNA TGCGCCAGCAGCCCCGCGACAGGGGCCTACAATGAGCAGTTCTTC. Protein sequence: CASSPATGAYNEQFF.

The CDR3 sequence: CASSSPDLFGELFF. CDR3 nucleotide sequence: TGTGCCAGCAGTAGCCCCGATTTATTCGGGGAGCTGTTTTTT. This chain links TRBV6-5 with TRBJ2-2; no definite D call. CDR3 length: 14 residues. Trimming pared 5 bases from V and 7 bases from J, leaving 14 bases between. Germline V gene lookup returns CDR1 MNHEY and CDR2 SVGAGI.

As concerns this clone: One junction end does not reproduce the germline sequence, and a read error may be involved. V gene TRBV2 combines with J gene TRBJ2-5, with 13 bases fitting TRBD2. Germline lookup yields CDR1 SNHLY and CDR2 FYNNEI. This CDR3 is built from 13 residues. The CDR3 region has the DNA TGTGCCAGCAGTGAAACTAGCGGGAGGGCCCTTCACTTC. Its protein product is CASSETSGRALHF.

The chain carries TRBV18 and TRBJ2-7; TRBD1 is a possible D gene (6 bases). There are 14 residues in the CDR3. From germline, CDR1 is KGHSH and CDR2 LQKENI. Trimming removed 4 bases from V and 7 bases from J, with 17 bases in between. In nucleotides, the CDR3 is TGTGCCAGCTCACTCCCAGGGGCCCCTAAGGAGCAGTACTTC. Translating gives CASSLPGAPKEQYF.

The genes are TRBV9 and TRBJ2-5, with D perhaps matching TRBD2 (6 bases). Trimming shortened V by 2 bases and J by 4 bases, and 15 bases separated the two germline ends. The germline V gene encodes CDR1 SGDLS and CDR2 YYNGEE. The CDR3 runs 15 residues. CDR3 in DNA: TGTGCCAGCAGCGTGACGGGAGAGGTAGTAGAGACCCAGTACTTC. Translating it yields CASSVTGEVVETQYF.

This clone was detected a few times. V and J are TRBV10-3 and TRBJ1-4; D is ambiguous. The CDR3 runs 13 residues. V was pared by 3 bases and J by 8 bases, with 10 bases between. Germline CDR1 ENHRY, CDR2 SYGVKD. The CDR3 loop is CAISEPELEKLFF. The CDR3 coding sequence is TGTGCCATCAGTGAACCGGAGCTAGAAAAACTGTTTTTT.

The chain employs TRBV2 and TRBJ1-5, with D possibly TRBD1 on 5 matching bases. V lost 3 bases, J lost 6 bases, and 15 bases lay in between. The length of the CDR3 is 15 residues. Per germline, CDR1 SNHLY and CDR2 FYNNEI. CDR3: CASSEAGRFGQPQHF. DNA of the CDR3: TGTGCCAGCAGTGAGGCAGGGAGGTTCGGTCAGCCCCAGCATTTT.

J is TRBJ2-5 and V is TRBV29-1; D gene unclear. The CDR3 has 12 residues. The V gene lost 4 bases and the J gene lost 0 bases, with 6 bases spanning the gap. Germline CDR1 and CDR2: SQVTM and ANQGSEA. The CDR3: CSVAVYQETQYF. The DNA for the CDR3 is TGCAGCGTTGCAGTATACCAAGAGACCCAGTACTTC.

V gene TRBV14 combines with J gene TRBJ2-5; 10 bases match TRBD1. The CDR3 has 14 amino acids. V was pared by 6 bases and J by 4 bases, with 5 bases of the junction left unmatched. CDR1 and CDR2 (germline): SGHDN, FVKESK. For the CDR3, the DNA is TGTGCCAGCAGGGACAGGGGGAAGGGAGAGACCCAGTACTTC. Its protein is CASRDRGKGETQYF.

This clone was detected a few times. This chain links TRBV27 with TRBJ1-2; no reliable D call. This CDR3 is 16 amino acids long. The V end lost 2 bases, the J end lost 3 bases, and 16 bases lay between the germline ends. Per the germline V gene, CDR1 is MNHEY and CDR2 is SMNVEV (reference sequence). The DNA for the CDR3 is TGTGCCAGCAGTTTAACTCCTATGCTCGAATACTATGGCTACACCTTC. It encodes CASSLTPMLEYYGYTF.

The gene calls are TRBV19 and TRBJ1-5, with D perhaps matching TRBD1 (5 bases). The CDR3 extends over 15 amino acids. Germline lookup yields CDR1 LNHDA and CDR2 SQIVND (reference sequence). Trimming pared 0 bases from V and 5 bases from J, leaving 11 bases between. The CDR3 coding sequence is TGTGCCAGTAGTATAGAAGTCTCCAGGGATCAGCCCCAGCATTTT. This translates into CASSIEVSRDQPQHF.

The chain recombines TRBV11-2 with TRBJ2-5, with D possibly matching TRBD2 (6 bases). V was shortened by 1 base and J by 3 bases, with 15 bases between the two germline ends. This CDR3 has 16 residues. Germline values: CDR1 SGHAT, CDR2 FQNNGV. The CDR3 DNA reads TGTGCCAGCAGCTTAGGGGCCCGGAGGGGAAAAGAGACCCAGTACTTC. Amino acid sequence: CASSLGARRGKETQYF.

CDR3 sequence (DNA): TGTGCCAGCAGTTTTGCGGGGGGCGGTTTCAATCAGCCCCAGCATTTT. Amino acids: CASSFAGGGFNQPQHF. The V and J genes are TRBV27 and TRBJ1-5, with D maybe TRBD1 (6 bases). The V gene lost 3 bases and the J gene lost 3 bases, with 15 bases spanning the gap. The CDR3 is made up of 16 amino acids. Germline CDR1 and CDR2: MNHEY and SMNVEV (reference sequence).

The chain is built from TRBV4-2 and TRBJ1-3, with D possibly TRBD1 on 5 matching bases. CDR1 and CDR2 from the germline V gene are LGHNA and YNFKEQ. Deletions cut 0 bases from V and 3 bases from J, with 15 bases between. There are 17 residues in the CDR3. DNA for the CDR3: TGTGCCAGCAGCCAAGATCAGGGACTGGACGGTGGAAACACCATATATTTT. Translation gives CASSQDQGLDGGNTIYF.

Of note for this clone: A read error may account for a junction end that differs from germline. The rearrangement uses TRBV7-9 and TRBJ2-1; 8 bases are a match to TRBD2. The CDR3 consists of 15 residues. From germline, CDR1 is SEHNR and CDR2 FQNEAQ (reference sequence). CDR3 residues: CSSSPRRTSWNEQFF. Written as DNA, the CDR3 is TGTTCCAGCAGCCCAAGACGGACTAGCTGGAATGAGCAGTTCTTC.

The chain carries TRBV5-1 and TRBJ2-5, with TRBD1 identical over 7 bases. This CDR3 has 16 residues. Per the germline V gene, CDR1 is SGHRS and CDR2 is YFSETQ. The J segment lost 4 bases and the V segment lost 1 base, leaving 10 bases of the junction unmatched. For the CDR3, the DNA is TGCGCCAGCAGCTTGTTCGCGACAGGGAATGGAGAGACCCAGTACTTC. Encoded protein: CASSLFATGNGETQYF. Based on the CDR3 plus reference TRBV5-1 and TRBJ2-5, the full variable domain is KAGVTQTPRYLIKTRGQQVTLSCSPISGHRSVSWYQQTPGQGLQFLFEYFSETQRNKGNFPGRFSGRQFSNSRSEMNVSTLELGDSALYLCASSLFATGNGETQYFGPGTRLLVL.

This clone was seen a single time. The chain links TRBV15 to TRBJ1-5; no clear D. The V gene lost 4 bases and the J gene lost 1 base, with 14 bases spanning the gap. Germline assignment: CDR1 LNHNV and CDR2 YYDKDF (reference sequence). The CDR3 has 16 amino acids. DNA for the CDR3: TGTGCCACCAGCATAGTCATAACAGAGAGCAATCAGCCCCAGCATTTT. This translates into CATSIVITESNQPQHF.

The chain couples TRBV6-5 to TRBJ1-2; TRBD1 matches at 7 bases. V lost 0 bases, J lost 6 bases, and 10 bases stayed unmatched. This CDR3 comprises 16 residues. CDR1 and CDR2 (germline): MNHEY, SVGAGI. As DNA, the CDR3 is TGTGCCAGCAGTTACTCTGGGACAGCGAGCACTAATGGCTACACCTTC. It translates to CASSYSGTASTNGYTF.

About this clone: Other DNA sequences in this sample translate to the same CDR3. The chain uses TRBV19 and TRBJ1-5, with D perhaps matching TRBD1 (5 bases). The CDR3 runs to 15 residues. Germline CDR1 LNHDA, CDR2 SQIVND (reference sequence). V was cut by 1 base and J by 2 bases, with 9 bases left in between. As DNA, the CDR3 is TGTGCCAGTAGTATAGCGGGAGGGGGCAATCAGCCCCAGCATTTT. Translation: CASSIAGGGNQPQHF.

The chain combines TRBV6-5 with TRBJ2-7; tentatively, D is TRBD1 (5 bases). This CDR3 is 13 amino acids long. Germline CDR1 and CDR2: MNHEY and SVGAGI. Trimming took off 2 bases at V and 2 bases at J, with 7 bases between the two ends. The CDR3 nucleotides are TGTGCCAGCAGTTACAGGGGTCCCTACGAGCAGTACTTC. Protein sequence: CASSYRGPYEQYF.